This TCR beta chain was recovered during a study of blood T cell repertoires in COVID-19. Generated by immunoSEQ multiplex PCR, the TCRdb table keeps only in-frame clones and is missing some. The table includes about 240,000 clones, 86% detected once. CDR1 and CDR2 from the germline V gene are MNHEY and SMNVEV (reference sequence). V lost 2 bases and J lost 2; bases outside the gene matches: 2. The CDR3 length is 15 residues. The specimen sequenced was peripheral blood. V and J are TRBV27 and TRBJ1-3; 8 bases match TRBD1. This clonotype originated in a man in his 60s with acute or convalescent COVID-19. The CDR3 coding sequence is TGTGCCAGCAGTTTACAGGGGGCTACTGGAAACACCATATATTTT. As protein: CASSLQGATGNTIYF.